The 25 T cell receptor beta chains presented below share a single source sample, sequenced in a study of a mutant IDH1 vaccine in newly diagnosed glioma. Time point meaning: week 47, end of study. Every vaccine dose comprised 300 ug of mutant IDH1 20-mer peptide plus topical imiquimod. Their antigens remain unidentified. Here immunoSEQ multiplex PCR was the method, and the copy in TCRdb shows in-frame clones only, minus some. The repertoire holds tens of thousands of clones, with about 92% as singletons. The sequencing here drew on PBMCs, taken from a glioma patient whose treatment included an IDH1 peptide vaccine. Source of these receptors: a middle-aged man with glioma.

The chain joins TRBV28 to TRBJ2-7; weak D call: TRBD1 (8 bases). The CDR3 is 13 amino acids. The germline V gene encodes CDR1 MDHEN and CDR2 SYDVKM. The V end was cut by 6 bases, the J end by 5 bases, with 14 bases between. CDR3: CASRQGGKHEQYV. CDR3 nucleotide sequence: TGTGCCAGCAGACAGGGGGGGAAACACGAGCAGTACGTC.

The rearrangement joins TRBV10-3 to TRBJ2-1; a possible D gene is TRBD2 (6 bases). This CDR3 contains 16 residues. Trimming pared 2 bases from V and 3 bases from J, leaving 14 bases between. CDR1 and CDR2 (germline): ENHRY, SYGVKD. CDR3 sequence reads: CAISESSGDIYNEQFF. The CDR3 DNA is TGTGCCATCAGTGAGAGTAGCGGCGATATCTACAATGAGCAGTTCTTC.

J is TRBJ1-1 and V is TRBV28; D unclear. Germline CDR1 and CDR2: MDHEN and SYDVKM. Trimming left V 5 bases short and J 11 bases short, with 21 bases between. This CDR3 has 14 amino acids. This CDR3 reads CASSGPVSFNTAFF. The CDR3 bases are TGTGCCAGCAGTGGCCCAGTCAGTTTTAATACTGCTTTCTTT.

The chain employs TRBV4-2 and TRBJ2-6, with D perhaps TRBD1 or TRBD2 (5 bases each). This CDR3 contains 15 residues. V lost 0 bases and J lost 2, with 5 bases in between. The germline gives CDR1 LGHNA, CDR2 YNFKEQ. CDR3 sequence (DNA): TGTGCCAGCAGCCAAGAGGGGGCTGGGGCCAACGTCCTGACTTTC. Encoded protein: CASSQEGAGANVLTF.

This CDR3 is CASSGVGTGISYEQYF. Here the CDR3 DNA reads TGCGCCAGCAGCGGAGTCGGGACGGGCATCTCCTACGAGCAGTACTTC. The chain couples TRBV10-2 to TRBJ2-7; D is possibly TRBD1 or TRBD2 (5 bases each). V gave up 6 bases and J gave up 0 bases, with 18 bases separating them. The germline CDR1 and CDR2 sequences are WSHSY and SAAADI. The CDR3 runs to 16 residues.

The chain has TRBV27 and TRBJ1-1; 7 bases are shared with TRBD1. The junction had 22 bases not matched to a gene; V was cut back by 7 bases and J by 11 bases. The CDR3 is 16 residues long. From germline, CDR1 is MNHEY and CDR2 SMNVEV (reference sequence). The CDR3 spells CASTLRAATGKNAAFF. The CDR3 DNA sequence: TGTGCCAGCACCCTAAGGGCCGCGACAGGGAAGAATGCCGCTTTCTTT.

The chain couples TRBV5-4 to TRBJ2-2; D tentatively reads TRBD1 or TRBD2 (5 bases each). CDR1 and CDR2 from the germline V gene are SGHNT and YYREEE (reference sequence). Trimming shortened V by 5 bases and J by 4 bases, and 18 bases separated the two germline ends. The CDR3 covers 16 residues. In DNA form, the CDR3 reads TGTGCCAGCAGACAAAAGAGGGACGGGGTCACCGGGGAGCTGTTTTTT. Its protein is CASRQKRDGVTGELFF.

The rearrangement joins TRBV2 to TRBJ1-5, with D possibly matching TRBD1 (6 bases). This CDR3 region has 14 residues. V was trimmed by 6 bases and J by 0 bases, leaving 9 bases between them. The germline V gene encodes CDR1 SNHLY and CDR2 FYNNEI. The CDR3 DNA reads as TGTGCCAGCAGACGGGACATTAGCAATCAGCCCCAGCATTTT. This sequence encodes CASRRDISNQPQHF.

The chain uses TRBV11-2 and TRBJ1-2; D remains unclear. Per germline, CDR1 SGHAT and CDR2 FQNNGV. The V end lost 0 bases, the J end lost 6 bases, and 2 bases lay between the germline ends. The CDR3 consists of 11 residues. The CDR3 is CASSLEHGYTF. CDR3 coding DNA: TGTGCCAGCAGCTTAGAGCATGGCTACACCTTC.

This chain uses TRBV6-5 with TRBJ1-2; D is ambiguous. Germline CDR1 is MNHEY and CDR2 is SVGAGI. Trimming cost V 1 base and J 3 bases, with 6 bases left between them. The CDR3 contains 13 residues. The CDR3 reads CASSYWADYGYTF. The CDR3 coding sequence is TGTGCCAGCAGTTACTGGGCAGACTATGGCTACACCTTC.

The chain is built from TRBV7-3 and TRBJ2-3, with 13 bases that match TRBD2. Per the germline V gene, CDR1 is SGHTA and CDR2 is FQGTGA. The CDR3 totals 16 residues. V was pared by 3 bases and J by 1 base, with 1 base of the junction left unmatched. In DNA form, the CDR3 reads TGTGCCAGCAGCTTTGGGACTAGCGGGGGCACAGATACGCAGTATTTT. Translated, it gives CASSFGTSGGTDTQYF.

The chain has TRBV4-1 and TRBJ2-7, with 11 bases identical to TRBD2. CDR3 length equals 17 residues. From germline, CDR1 is MGHRA and CDR2 YSYEKL. Trimming took 1 base from V and 6 from J; bases not matched to a gene: 11. The CDR3 loop reads CASSQVNSGLAASEQYF. For the CDR3, the DNA is TGCGCCAGCAGCCAAGTAAACTCGGGACTAGCGGCATCCGAGCAGTACTTC.

This clone has just one count. This chain links TRBV21-1 with TRBJ1-3. TRBV21-1 is classified as a pseudogene. There are 12 residues in the CDR3. CDR3 amino acids: CASSKLGNTIYF. In DNA, the CDR3 is TGTGCCAGCAGCAAATTGGGAAACACCATATATTTT.

The V and J genes are TRBV11-1 and TRBJ1-1; 9 nucleotides line up with TRBD1. With 5 bases clipped from V and 1 base from J, the junction kept 14 bases outside the gene matches. The CDR3 extends over 18 amino acids. The germline gives CDR1 SGHAT, CDR2 FQDESV (reference sequence). As DNA, the CDR3 is TGTGCCAGCAGCCTAGACACAGGGGGCGCCAGGAAGAACACTGAAGCTTTCTTT. This encodes CASSLDTGGARKNTEAFF.

V is TRBV5-1 and J is TRBJ2-1; the D is unclear. This CDR3 spans 13 amino acids. V lost 1 base and J 8 bases, leaving 10 bases between the germline ends. CDR1 is SGHRS and CDR2 is YFSETQ in the germline V gene. CDR3 sequence reads: CASSLLRSDEQFF. In nucleotides, the CDR3 is TGCGCCAGCAGCTTGCTCAGGTCCGATGAGCAGTTCTTC.

CDR3 amino acids: CASSQPPRNTEAFF. Written as DNA, the CDR3 is TGTGCCAGCAGTCAGCCCCCCCGGAACACTGAAGCTTTCTTT. The chain carries TRBV28 and TRBJ1-1; D remains unclear. CDR1 is MDHEN and CDR2 is SYDVKM in the germline V gene. The CDR3 is 14 amino acids. The V gene lost 5 bases and the J gene lost 1 base, with 11 bases spanning the gap.

This chain uses TRBV6-6 with TRBJ2-7, with D unresolved. The germline gives CDR1 MNHNY, CDR2 SVGAGI (reference sequence). CDR3 length: 13 residues. V gave up 4 bases and J gave up 3 bases, with 10 bases separating them. In DNA form, the CDR3 reads TGTGCCAGCAGTTCCTACGTCATCTACGAGCAGTACTTC. It encodes CASSSYVIYEQYF.

V and J are TRBV6-6 and TRBJ1-4; 9 bases fit TRBD1. CDR1 and CDR2 from the germline V gene are MNHNY and SVGAGI (reference sequence). The J segment lost 8 bases and the V segment lost 5 bases, leaving 9 bases of the junction unmatched. This CDR3 is built from 15 residues. In nucleotides, the CDR3 is TGTGCCAGCAGTAATCCCGACAGGGGGGACGAAAAACTGTTTTTT. This encodes CASSNPDRGDEKLFF.

The gene calls are TRBV4-3 and TRBJ2-1, with D perhaps matching TRBD1 or TRBD2 (6 bases each). The CDR3 totals 16 residues. V lost 3 bases to trimming and J lost 8 bases, with 20 bases between them. The germline gives CDR1 LGHNA, CDR2 YSLEER. CDR3 sequence (DNA): TGCGCCAGCAGCCATGGGGGCCGTTCGACGGGGGATGAGCAGTTCTTC. Amino acid sequence: CASSHGGRSTGDEQFF.

The rearrangement joins TRBV5-1 to TRBJ1-2; D gene ambiguous. This CDR3 region has 15 residues. Germline loops: CDR1 SGHRS, CDR2 YFSETQ. The V end was cut by 4 bases, the J end by 0 bases, with 13 bases between. The CDR3 region has the DNA TGCGCCAGCAGCACCGGGTCGGTAGCTAACTATGGCTACACCTTC. This encodes CASSTGSVANYGYTF. Full variable domain (outside the CDR3, taken from reference TRBV5-1 and TRBJ1-2): KAGVTQTPRYLIKTRGQQVTLSCSPISGHRSVSWYQQTPGQGLQFLFEYFSETQRNKGNFPGRFSGRQFSNSRSEMNVSTLELGDSALYLCASSTGSVANYGYTFGSGTRLTVV.

J is TRBJ1-3 and V is TRBV5-8, with D uncertain. This CDR3 spans 15 amino acids. Trimming took off 6 bases at V and 0 bases at J, with 13 bases between the two ends. Per germline, CDR1 SGHTS and CDR2 YDEGEE. CDR3 sequence reads: CASTLDASSGNTIYF. The DNA for the CDR3 is TGTGCCAGCACCCTGGACGCCAGCTCTGGAAACACCATATATTTT.

This clone was counted once. The rearrangement links TRBV7-2 to TRBJ2-3, with D perhaps TRBD1 or TRBD2 (5 bases each). V lost 0 bases to trimming and J lost 0 bases, with 13 bases between them. This CDR3 has 17 amino acids. CDR1 and CDR2 from the germline V gene are SGHTA and FQGNSA. CDR3 sequence reads: CASSLATGTASTDTQYF. The CDR3, as DNA: TGTGCCAGCAGCTTAGCCACCGGGACGGCTAGCACAGATACGCAGTATTTT.

The chain couples TRBV21-1 to TRBJ1-2; TRBD1 was called by the table and not checked on the DNA. TRBV21-1 is a documented pseudogene. The CDR3 length is 18 residues. The CDR3 region is CAIPVVRDRLKSNYGYTF. The CDR3 DNA is TGTGCCATCCCTGTAGTCCGGGACAGACTAAAAAGTAACTATGGCTACACCTTC.

This clone was seen once. The chain carries TRBV7-7 and TRBJ2-2; 10 nucleotides line up with TRBD2. The CDR3 is 16 amino acids. With 0 bases clipped from V and 3 bases from J, the junction kept 1 base outside the gene matches. Germline CDR1 and CDR2: SSHAT and FNYEAQ (reference sequence). The CDR3 protein is CASSLASGGHTGELFF. CDR3 nucleotide sequence: TGTGCCAGCAGCTTAGCTAGCGGGGGGCACACCGGGGAGCTGTTTTTT.

This clone occurred once. This chain connects TRBV19 to TRBJ2-1; 9 nucleotides line up with TRBD2. The germline gives CDR1 LNHDA, CDR2 SQIVND (reference sequence). J lost 4 bases, V lost 0 bases, and 7 bases had no gene match. The CDR3 extends over 17 amino acids. The CDR3 DNA is TGTGCCAGTAGTATAGATCTGGCTAGCGGGAATTACAATGAGCAGTTCTTC. Protein sequence: CASSIDLASGNYNEQFF. Drawing the rest from reference TRBV19 and TRBJ2-1, the complete variable domain is DGGITQSPKYLFRKEGQNVTLSCEQNLNHDAMYWYRQDPGQGLRLIYYSQIVNDFQKGDIAEGYSVSREKKESFPLTVTSAQKNPTAFYLCASSIDLASGNYNEQFFGPGTRLTVL.